This entry lists 11 T cell receptor beta chains sequenced from one sample in a study of vaccination and CD4 T cells after COVID-19. Their antigens are not known. Treatment defined: approximately 10-day PBMC culture with coronavirus spike peptide pools or control peptides (ViraFEST assay). Sequenced with the Oncomine TCR Beta short-read assay was DNA taken from cultured CD4+ T cells. TCRdb independently ran MiXCR on the PCR reads; one entry per CDR3 protein. The data show 15,000 to 20,000 distinct CDR3 sequences, approximately 55% seen once. The specimen sequenced was CD4+ T cells from blood, cultured in vitro. All receptors come from a human donor who had recovered from COVID-19.

The chain has TRBV20-1 and TRBJ2-7; TRBD1 aligns across 8 bases. The V gene end was trimmed by 2 bases and the J gene end by 4 bases; junction bases not matched to a gene: 7. Germline values: CDR1 DFQATT, CDR2 SNEGSKA (reference sequence). The CDR3 length is 14 residues. This CDR3 reads CSARPWTGMYEQYF. The CDR3 DNA follows: TGCAGTGCTAGACCTTGGACAGGGATGTACGAGCAGTACTTC.

The V and J genes are TRBV24-1 and TRBJ2-5, with 9 nucleotides matching TRBD2. J gave up 5 bases and V 5 bases, and 11 bases lay outside the gene matches. CDR1 is KGHDR and CDR2 is SFDVKD in the germline V gene. The CDR3 has 16 residues. The DNA for the CDR3 is TGTGCCACCAGTGCCTCAGTAGCGGGAGAAGGGGAGACCCAGTACTTC. Its protein product is CATSASVAGEGETQYF.

V is TRBV28 and J is TRBJ1-1; TRBD1 matches 7 bases. The CDR3 is 14 amino acids. V trimming: 7 bases; J trimming: 4 bases; junction bases outside the gene matches: 9. Germline-derived CDR1 and CDR2 are MDHEN and SYDVKM. The CDR3 reads CASKRIDRATEAFF. The CDR3 coding sequence is TGTGCCAGCAAACGAATAGACAGGGCCACTGAAGCTTTCTTT.

The CDR3 region has the DNA TGTGCCAGCAGTTATCCCCCGGAGGGGGAGACCCAGTACTTC. It encodes CASSYPPEGETQYF. The rearrangement uses TRBV6-5 and TRBJ2-5; TRBD2 might be the D (6 bases). The CDR3 consists of 14 residues. The V end lost 3 bases, the J end lost 5 bases, and 13 bases lay between the germline ends. Per germline, CDR1 MNHEY and CDR2 SVGAGI.

The V and J genes are TRBV7-3 and TRBJ2-2; the D gene is possibly TRBD1 (5 bases). This CDR3 has 15 amino acids. Germline CDR1 reads SGHTA; CDR2 reads FQGTGA. Trimming cost V 0 bases and J 4 bases, with 9 bases left between them. In nucleotides, the CDR3 is TGTGCCAGCAGCTTAACTCTCCAGGGCACCGGGGAGCTGTTTTTT. Translated, it gives CASSLTLQGTGELFF.

The chain recombines TRBV4-1 with TRBJ2-5; 13 bases line up with TRBD2. The junction had 9 bases not matched to a gene; V was cut back by 0 bases and J by 5 bases. CDR1 is MGHRA and CDR2 is YSYEKL in the germline V gene. The CDR3 is 18 amino acids. This chain's CDR3 is CASSQEVLAGGSGETQYF. In DNA, the CDR3 is TGCGCCAGCAGCCAAGAGGTACTAGCGGGAGGGTCCGGGGAGACCCAGTACTTC.

CDR3 sequence: CASSRGLEYNEQFF. In DNA, the CDR3 is TGTGCCAGCAGTCGAGGACTAGAATACAATGAGCAGTTCTTC. The chain joins TRBV2 to TRBJ2-1, with 7 bases identical to TRBD2. This CDR3 comprises 14 residues. The V gene's germline CDR1 is SNHLY and CDR2 FYNNEI. J lost 4 bases, V lost 5 bases, and 5 bases had no gene match.

The chain combines TRBV2 with TRBJ1-5; D remains unclear. Trimming shortened V by 3 bases and J by 0 bases, and 3 bases separated the two germline ends. Germline V gene data show CDR1 as SNHLY and CDR2 as FYNNEI. This CDR3 contains 13 residues. The CDR3 DNA is TGTGCCAGCAGTGATGATAGCAATCAGCCCCAGCATTTT. As protein: CASSDDSNQPQHF.

This chain links TRBV27 with TRBJ2-7; a possible D gene is TRBD1 (6 bases). This CDR3 has 15 amino acids. The germline CDR1 and CDR2 sequences are MNHEY and SMNVEV (reference sequence). V gave up 5 bases and J gave up 2 bases, with 16 bases separating them. The chain's CDR3 is CASSAIQGIPYEQYF. CDR3 nucleotides: TGTGCCAGCAGTGCCATACAGGGTATTCCCTACGAGCAGTACTTC.

This clonotype was found a few times. The chain joins TRBV21-1 to TRBJ2-2; no DNA check was done on the table's D call, TRBD2. TRBV21-1 is tagged as a pseudogene. The length of the CDR3 is 14 residues. CDR3 nucleotides: TGTGCCTTTTCGAGCGGGACTCTACTGGGGGAGCTGTTTTTT. It encodes CAFSSGTLLGELFF.

Only a few counts were recorded for this clonotype. V gene TRBV7-2 combines with J gene TRBJ1-2; D unresolved. The CDR3 consists of 12 residues. The germline CDR1 and CDR2 sequences are SGHTA and FQGNSA. Between the trimmed V and J ends, which lost 5 bases and 2 bases, there was a span of 6 bases. The CDR3 DNA follows: TGTGCCAGCAGCCTCCGGAACTATGGCTACACCTTC. It specifies CASSLRNYGYTF.